Listed here are 5 T cell receptor beta chains from one sample, sequenced in a study of siplizumab effects on memory and regulatory T cells (dated by TCRdb to the late 2010s). The library was built by means of the immunoSEQ multiplex PCR assay. TCRdb mirrors the immuneACCESS table, restricted to in-frame sequences. Some clones are absent from its copies; in checked studies, under half trace to an unresolved V gene, and the reason for the others is unknown. This sample holds approximately 68,000 clones; about 89% were observed only once. The top ten hold approximately 30% of the sample. Sequencing was carried out using CD8+ T cells sorted from blood. The receptors derive from a human donor in good health.

This chain links TRBV9 with TRBJ2-5, with TRBD1 as a possible D gene (6 bases). Looked up from germline, CDR1 is SGDLS and CDR2 is YYNGEE. Trimming removed 3 bases at V and 0 bases at J, with 12 bases between. The CDR3 sequence is 15 residues long. The DNA of the CDR3 is TGTGCCAGCAGCGCCTCAGGGGCGGACCAAGAGACCCAGTACTTC. This translates into CASSASGADQETQYF.

This clone was seen only once. This chain joins TRBV6-1 and TRBJ2-5; TRBD1 matches at 8 bases. The CDR3 is made up of 17 amino acids. V shed 2 bases, J shed 4 bases, and the junction held 12 bases outside the gene matches. CDR1 MNHNS and CDR2 SASEGT come from the germline V gene. CDR3 sequence: CASSESGWTGSVETQYF. In DNA form, the CDR3 reads TGTGCCAGCAGTGAAAGCGGGTGGACAGGGTCGGTAGAGACCCAGTACTTC.

This chain connects TRBV4-1 to TRBJ2-5; possible D gene TRBD2, 6 bases. Germline CDR1 and CDR2: MGHRA and YSYEKL. The length of the CDR3 is 14 residues. V was cut by 0 bases and J by 4 bases, with 9 bases left in between. The CDR3 nucleotides are TGCGCCAGCAGCCAAGACGGGGGTGCAGAGACCCAGTACTTC. This encodes CASSQDGGAETQYF.

The V and J genes are TRBV4-2 and TRBJ2-7; 12 nucleotides line up with TRBD2. Trimming removed 1 base from V and 2 bases from J; junction bases left unmatched: 0. CDR1 and CDR2 (germline): LGHNA, YNFKEQ. The CDR3 is made up of 15 amino acids. The CDR3 DNA reads TGTGCCAGCAGCCAAGGACTAGCGGGGGCCTACGAGCAGTACTTC. Amino acids: CASSQGLAGAYEQYF.

The rearrangement links TRBV4-1 to TRBJ1-2; D not certain. V dropped 3 bases and J dropped 2 bases, with 7 bases sitting between them. The CDR3 spans 13 residues. In germline, CDR1 is MGHRA, CDR2 YSYEKL. As DNA, the CDR3 is TGCGCCAGCAGCCATCCTGGGAACTATGGCTACACCTTC. As protein: CASSHPGNYGYTF.